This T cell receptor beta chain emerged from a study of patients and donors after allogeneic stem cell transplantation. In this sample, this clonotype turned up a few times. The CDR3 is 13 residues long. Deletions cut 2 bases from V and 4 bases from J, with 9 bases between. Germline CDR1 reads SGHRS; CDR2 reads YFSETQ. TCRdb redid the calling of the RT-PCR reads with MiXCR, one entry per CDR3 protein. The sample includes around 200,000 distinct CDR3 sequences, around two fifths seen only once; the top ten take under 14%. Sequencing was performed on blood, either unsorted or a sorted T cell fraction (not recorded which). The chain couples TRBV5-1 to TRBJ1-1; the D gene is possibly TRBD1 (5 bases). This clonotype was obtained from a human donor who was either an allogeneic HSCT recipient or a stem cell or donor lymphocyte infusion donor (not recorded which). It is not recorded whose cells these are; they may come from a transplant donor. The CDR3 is CASSLRQPTEAFF. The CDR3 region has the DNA TGCGCCAGCAGCTTACGACAGCCCACTGAAGCTTTCTTT.